The clone carrying this TCR beta chain has only a few counts. The target antigen is unknown. Other DNA sequences from this sample encode an identical CDR3 as well. This specimen belongs to a study of shared clonotypes between healthy human individuals. Looking at the study overall: Per donor, CD8 memory used one plate, CD8 naive used two, CD4 memory used three and CD4 naive used three.

Points from the study as a whole: The sharing of 5% to 6.5% of naive CD4 clonotypes was seen across several donors.

The CDR3 runs to 15 residues. Germline V gene lookup returns CDR1 SEHNR and CDR2 FQNEAQ (reference sequence). J gave up 3 bases and V 6 bases, and 4 bases lay outside the gene matches. Sequenced by immunoSEQ multiplex PCR; TCRdb stores in-frame clones only, minus some. The profile shows 780,000 or so clones, around 70% of them singletons. The V and J genes are TRBV7-9 and TRBJ2-1, with 11 bases that match TRBD2. This clonotype originated in a woman between 25 and 40 years old in good health. The sequenced sample consisted of memory CD4+ T cells sorted from blood. Subset in this sample: CD45RA-negative fraction. The CDR3 region is CASSPGTSGYNEQFF. Here the CDR3 DNA reads TGTGCCAGCAGTCCAGGGACTAGCGGCTACAATGAGCAGTTCTTC.